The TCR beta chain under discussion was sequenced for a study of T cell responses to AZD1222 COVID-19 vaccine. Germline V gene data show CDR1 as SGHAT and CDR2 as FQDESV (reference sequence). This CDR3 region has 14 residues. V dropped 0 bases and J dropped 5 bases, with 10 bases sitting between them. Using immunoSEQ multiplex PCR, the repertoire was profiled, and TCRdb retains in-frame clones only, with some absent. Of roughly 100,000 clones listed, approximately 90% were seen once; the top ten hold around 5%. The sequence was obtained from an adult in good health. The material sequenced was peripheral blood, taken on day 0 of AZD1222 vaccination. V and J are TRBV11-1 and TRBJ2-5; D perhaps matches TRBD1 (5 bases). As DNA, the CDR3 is TGTGCCAGCAGCTTAGCGGAAAGGGGTGAGACCCAGTACTTC. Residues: CASSLAERGETQYF.